The present TCR beta chain was sequenced within a study of a mutant IDH1 vaccine in newly diagnosed glioma (dated by TCRdb to the early 2020s). Describing the broader study: Vaccination began 4-6 weeks after radiotherapy alone, or alongside temozolomide cycles in the chemotherapy-containing groups. Of the approximately 30 treated patients, approximately 62% were male and approximately 38% were female, and a mean age of approximately 40 years was recorded. Prior to enrollment, patients had been given standard therapy consisting of radiotherapy alone, temozolomide alone, or radiochemotherapy with temozolomide, with the combination given to most patients. Visit V12 was the week-35 safety follow-up and visit V13 was the week-47 end of study. Six visits were used for peripheral blood collection: V03 (baseline), V05, V07, V10, V12 and V13. Longitudinal TCRB deep sequencing was done for 25 treated patients, wherever samples were available for exploratory analyses. Study-level results and caveats: Immune responses induced by the vaccine were seen in 90% to 95% of patients across multiple MHC alleles. The authors noted that analyses of patient blood samples could not be reproduced because of sample limitations. Pseudoprogression seemed to be unrelated to changes in the top peripheral T cell clonotypes found by TCRB sequencing. Selection of PBMC samples for TCRB deep sequencing was based on availability.

CDR3 length: 15 amino acids, cysteine to phenylalanine. CDR3 DNA is the only sequence kept; it has 45 bases, read in frame from the first base. Taken from the germline V gene (reference sequence), the CDR1 and CDR2 loops are MNHEY and SMNVEV. Trimming at the junction amounts to 4 bases on V and 3 bases on J, and the germline ends lie 16 bases apart. The time point label, read with the paper, signifies: week 47, end of study. Each vaccine dose, consisting of 300 ug of a 20-mer mutant IDH1 peptide in Montanide, was administered subcutaneously with topical imiquimod. Eight vaccinations were administered to patients in weeks 1, 3, 5, 7, 11, 15, 19 and 23, corresponding to visits V03 through V10. Donors had newly diagnosed WHO grade 3 or 4 IDH1-mutant astrocytomas with loss of nuclear ATRX. The samples were drawn from NOA16, a multicentre, single-arm, open-label phase I trial in Germany that tested a mutant IDH1 peptide vaccine in humans for the first time. Genomic DNA for TCRB sequencing was isolated from EDTA blood with the DNeasy Blood and Tissue Kit.

Remarks on this clone: Its recognized antigen is unknown. No much larger clone is present one base from it, and per-base qualities are unavailable.

Library method: the immunoSEQ multiplex PCR assay. Rearranged TCR beta chain sequences were amplified with the hsTCRB Kit following the manufacturer's protocol. TCRB libraries were sequenced on an Illumina MiSeq. As for how the authors treated the data: The proprietary platform of the kit vendor was used for demultiplexing, trimming and gene mapping. In TCRdb, the immuneACCESS table is reduced to in-frame sequences with V and J assigned. These tables do not hold every clone; where another copy was compared, an unresolved V gene accounts for under half, and the others remain unexplained. V and J calls and clone size follow that table, whereas D and trimming were derived from the DNA. This sample holds tens of thousands of clones; less than 70% were observed only once. The ten largest account for about 5% of the sample.

The V and J segments used are TRBV27 and TRBJ2-7; tentative D gene TRBD1, with 6 bases matching. The TCR sequence derives from a man in his forties with glioma. Some clones in this sample may be carry-over from other donors' samples. Here the sequenced sample was peripheral blood mononuclear cells (PBMCs), taken from a glioma patient whose treatment included an IDH1 peptide vaccine. The CDR3 protein is CASSSWTATIYEQYF. The nucleotides read TGTGCCAGCAGTTCGTGGACAGCAACGATCTACGAGCAGTACTTC.